The 17 T cell receptor beta chains listed next were all sequenced from one sample in a study of T-cell memory formation after mild COVID-19. TCRdb passed the 5' RACE reads through MiXCR, listing each CDR3 protein once. The data show hundreds of thousands of distinct CDR3 sequences, 19% seen once. The specimen sequenced was PBMCs or a T cell subset sorted from them (not recorded which). The receptors stem from a man aged 18 to 30 who had mild COVID-19 (a few samples of this study predate the infection). Cell type and time point are not known.

In its sample, this clonotype was seen a few times. This chain links TRBV20-1 with TRBJ1-2, with a tentative D call TRBD1 (5 bases). CDR1 DFQATT and CDR2 SNEGSKA come from the germline V gene (reference sequence). The CDR3 has 13 amino acids. V was shortened by 6 bases and J by 6 bases, with 17 bases between the two germline ends. CDR3 sequence reads: CSASGTGTHGYTF. DNA for the CDR3: TGCAGTGCCTCTGGGACCGGGACCCATGGCTACACCTTC.

In its sample, this clonotype was seen a few times. V usage is TRBV12-3 or TRBV12-4 and J usage is TRBJ1-1; the D gene is possibly TRBD1 (5 bases). The CDR3 is 15 amino acids. V was clipped by 1 base and J by 4 bases, with 13 bases between them. Here the CDR3 reads CASSLVGAPPTEAFF. The CDR3 nucleotides are TGTGCCAGCAGTTTAGTAGGGGCCCCGCCCACTGAAGCTTTCTTT.

The V gene is TRBV6-5, the J gene TRBJ2-1; 11 bases fit TRBD2. The ends lost 5 bases at V and 6 bases at J; junction bases unmatched: 6. The CDR3 loop spans 15 amino acids. Germline loops: CDR1 MNHEY, CDR2 SVGAGI. In DNA, the CDR3 is TGTGCCAGCAGTAAAATAGCGGGGGGGATCAATGAGCAGTTCTTC. Residues: CASSKIAGGINEQFF.

This clonotype showed up many times. The chain recombines TRBV3-1 with TRBJ1-3; D is possibly TRBD1 (5 bases). The CDR3 extends over 16 amino acids. CDR1 is LGHDT, CDR2 YNNKEL, per germline (reference sequence). Trimming left V 5 bases short and J 0 bases short, with 14 bases between. The DNA for the CDR3 is TGTGCCAGCAGCTTTACAGGACAACTCTCTGGAAACACCATATATTTT. Translation gives CASSFTGQLSGNTIYF.

This clonotype was detected a few times. The chain uses TRBV5-1 and TRBJ2-3; 9 bases fit TRBD2. Trimming cost V 0 bases and J 5 bases; bases outside gene matches: 4. The CDR3 runs to 15 residues. In germline, CDR1 is SGHRS, CDR2 YFSETQ. CDR3 sequence (DNA): TGCGCCAGCAGCTTGGCCCTAGCGGGGATAGATACGCAGTATTTT. As protein: CASSLALAGIDTQYF. The full variable domain, its missing parts supplied by reference TRBV5-1 and TRBJ2-3, is KAGVTQTPRYLIKTRGQQVTLSCSPISGHRSVSWYQQTPGQGLQFLFEYFSETQRNKGNFPGRFSGRQFSNSRSEMNVSTLELGDSALYLCASSLALAGIDTQYFGPGTRLTVL.

In its sample, this clonotype was seen a few times. This chain joins TRBV7-9 and TRBJ2-5; D possibly corresponds to TRBD1 (5 bases). The CDR3 is 15 amino acids. Germline V gene lookup returns CDR1 SEHNR and CDR2 FQNEAQ (reference sequence). The V end lost 4 bases, the J end lost 2 bases, and 14 bases lay between the germline ends. The CDR3 loop reads CASSWYRPVQETQYF. The CDR3 DNA reads TGTGCCAGCAGCTGGTACAGGCCCGTTCAAGAGACCCAGTACTTC.

This clonotype has more than one count but fewer than ten. This chain connects TRBV5-6 to TRBJ2-5, with D perhaps TRBD2 (5 bases). This CDR3 is built from 14 residues. From germline, CDR1 is SGHDT and CDR2 YYEEEE. V lost 1 base and J 0 bases, leaving 7 bases between the germline ends. This chain's CDR3 is CASSLPGNQETQYF. The CDR3 bases are TGTGCCAGCAGCTTGCCCGGGAACCAAGAGACCCAGTACTTC.

This clonotype was seen a handful of times. V usage is TRBV15 and J usage is TRBJ2-5, with 7 bases matching TRBD2. The CDR3 sequence is 15 residues long. Germline-derived CDR1 and CDR2 are LNHNV and YYDKDF (reference sequence). The V and J ends lost 2 bases and 5 bases, in that order; junction bases with no gene match: 8. The CDR3 region has the DNA TGTGCCACCAGCAGACAGCGGGGTAAATGGGAGACCCAGTACTTC. Amino acids: CATSRQRGKWETQYF.

This clonotype showed up just a few times. The V and J genes are TRBV2 and TRBJ2-7; weak D call: TRBD2 (5 bases). The germline gives CDR1 SNHLY, CDR2 FYNNEI. The CDR3 contains 14 residues. V was clipped by 2 bases and J by 7 bases, with 15 bases between them. The CDR3 region is CASSESDGELEQYV. CDR3 DNA sequence: TGTGCCAGCAGTGAAAGTGACGGGGAGTTGGAGCAGTACGTC.

This clonotype occurred a few times. The chain has TRBV7-7 and TRBJ2-5, with 10 bases that match TRBD2. With V trimmed by 5 bases and J by 3 bases, 9 bases remained unmatched. CDR1 is SSHAT and CDR2 is FNYEAQ in the germline V gene (reference sequence). The CDR3 sequence is 16 residues long. DNA for the CDR3: TGTGCCAGCAGCCTAGGGGGGCTAGCGGGGGAAGAGACCCAGTACTTC. Translation gives CASSLGGLAGEETQYF.

This clonotype was counted only a few times. The V call is TRBV4-1, the J call TRBJ2-7; 13 nucleotides align to TRBD2. Trimming cost V 4 bases and J 0 bases; bases outside gene matches: 6. CDR1 is MGHRA, CDR2 YSYEKL, per germline. CDR3 length: 17 residues. This chain's CDR3 is CASSPTSGGDPSYEQYF. CDR3 bases: TGCGCCAGCAGCCCAACTAGCGGGGGGGATCCCTCCTACGAGCAGTACTTC.

V gene TRBV2 combines with J gene TRBJ2-7; D gene ambiguous. The CDR3 has 15 residues. Germline CDR1 SNHLY, CDR2 FYNNEI. Between the trimmed V and J ends, which lost 7 bases and 4 bases, there was a span of 20 bases. This CDR3 is CASKLERGDSYEQYF. The CDR3 DNA is TGTGCCAGCAAGCTCGAGCGTGGTGATTCGTACGAGCAGTACTTC.

The chain carries TRBV10-1 and TRBJ2-1; weak D call: TRBD1 (6 bases). V was shortened by 4 bases and J by 2 bases, with 9 bases between the two germline ends. The CDR3 is 14 amino acids. CDR1 is WNHNN, CDR2 SYGVQD, per germline (reference sequence). In DNA, the CDR3 is TGCGCCAGCAGTGCGGACAGACCCTACAATGAGCAGTTCTTC. This translates into CASSADRPYNEQFF.

This clonotype was seen a handful of times. In DNA, the CDR3 is TGTGCCAGCAACCAGGGGTTTTACGAGCAGTACTTC. The encoded protein is CASNQGFYEQYF. The chain is built from TRBV6-2 or TRBV6-3 and TRBJ2-7, with D possibly TRBD1 on 6 matching bases. Germline assignment: CDR1 MNHEY and CDR2 SVGEGT. This CDR3 contains 12 residues. The V end was cut by 7 bases, the J end by 4 bases, with 11 bases between.

This clonotype was counted a few times. V usage is TRBV12-3 or TRBV12-4 and J usage is TRBJ1-6; the D gene is possibly TRBD1 (5 bases). Trimming took 0 bases from V and 10 from J, leaving 7 bases between them. CDR3 length equals 13 residues. The CDR3 region has the DNA TGTGCCAGCAGTTTAGCGGGGGAATCACCCCTCCACTTT. This translates into CASSLAGESPLHF.

This clonotype was counted only a few times. The chain links TRBV5-1 to TRBJ2-6, with D perhaps being TRBD1 or TRBD2 (5 bases each). The CDR3 spans 19 residues. CDR1 and CDR2 (germline): SGHRS, YFSETQ. Trimming removed 4 bases from V and 0 bases from J, with 20 bases in between. Here the CDR3 DNA reads TGCGCCAGCAGCCACCTCGGGGCACCGGGGAACTCTGGGGCCAACGTCCTGACTTTC. Translation: CASSHLGAPGNSGANVLTF.

This clonotype was seen a few times. The chain joins TRBV20-1 to TRBJ2-7; no reliable D call. Between the trimmed V and J ends, which lost 6 bases and 5 bases, there was a span of 29 bases. This CDR3 spans 17 amino acids. The germline CDR1 and CDR2 sequences are DFQATT and SNEGSKA (reference sequence). The CDR3 coding sequence is TGCAGTGCCGGAGAGGTCGCAGGAGTTTACGTTCGGAACGAGCAGTACGTC. Amino acid sequence: CSAGEVAGVYVRNEQYV.